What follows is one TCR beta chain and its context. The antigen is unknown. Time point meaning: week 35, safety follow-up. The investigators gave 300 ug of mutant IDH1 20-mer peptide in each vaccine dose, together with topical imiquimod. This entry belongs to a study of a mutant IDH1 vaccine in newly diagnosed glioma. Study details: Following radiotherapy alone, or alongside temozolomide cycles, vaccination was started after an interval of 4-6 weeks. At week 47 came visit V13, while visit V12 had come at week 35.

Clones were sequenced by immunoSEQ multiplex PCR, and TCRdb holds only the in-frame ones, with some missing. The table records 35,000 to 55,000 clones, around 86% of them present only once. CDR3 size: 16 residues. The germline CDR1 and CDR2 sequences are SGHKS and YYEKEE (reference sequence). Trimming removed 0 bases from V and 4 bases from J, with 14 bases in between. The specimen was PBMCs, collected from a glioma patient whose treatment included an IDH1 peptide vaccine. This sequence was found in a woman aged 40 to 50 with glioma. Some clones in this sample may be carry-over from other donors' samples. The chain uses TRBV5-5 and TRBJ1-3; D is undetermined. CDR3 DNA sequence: TGTGCCAGCAGCTTGGCTGGAGTGGGTATGGGAAACACCATATATTTT. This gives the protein CASSLAGVGMGNTIYF. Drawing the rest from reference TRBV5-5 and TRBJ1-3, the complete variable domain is DAGVTQSPTHLIKTRGQQVTLRCSPISGHKSVSWYQQVLGQGPQFIFQYYEKEERGRGNFPDRFSARQFPNYSSELNVNALLLGDSALYLCASSLAGVGMGNTIYFGEGSWLTVV.